This T cell receptor (beta chain) was captured by sequencing in a study of T-cell reconstitution after alpha-beta-depleted transplantation in children. Findings and caveats of the study: By about two months after transplant, alpha-beta T cells reportedly arose from several hundred graft clones that had expanded. Counts and diversity of T cells one year after transplant came mostly from newly produced T cells. Surviving recipient T cells and thymic progenitors underlay high day-60 TCRbeta diversity in some patients.

The TCRbeta library was prepared with unique molecular identifiers. One entry per CDR3 protein, called by TCRdb with MiXCR from the PCR reads. This table has about 830,000 distinct CDR3 sequences, 15% to 20% appearing once. The germline V gene encodes CDR1 SQVTM and CDR2 ANQGSEA. The CDR3 loop spans 16 amino acids. Trimming took 6 bases from V and 4 from J; bases not matched to a gene: 15. In its sample, this clonotype was seen a few times. Its antigen remains unknown. The sequences come from PBMCs, mostly from graft donor cells, collected 360 days after TCRalphabeta/CD19-depleted stem cell transplant. The source of this sequence is a male patient aged 5 to 17 who had a stem cell transplant for acute lymphoblastic leukemia, so the T cells may come from the graft donor. The chain couples TRBV29-1 to TRBJ2-1, with 7 bases lining up with TRBD2. Written as DNA, the CDR3 is TGCAGCGTGCGCGCTGGGGCGGGAGAATCTTACAATGAGCAGTTCTTC. It codes for CSVRAGAGESYNEQFF.